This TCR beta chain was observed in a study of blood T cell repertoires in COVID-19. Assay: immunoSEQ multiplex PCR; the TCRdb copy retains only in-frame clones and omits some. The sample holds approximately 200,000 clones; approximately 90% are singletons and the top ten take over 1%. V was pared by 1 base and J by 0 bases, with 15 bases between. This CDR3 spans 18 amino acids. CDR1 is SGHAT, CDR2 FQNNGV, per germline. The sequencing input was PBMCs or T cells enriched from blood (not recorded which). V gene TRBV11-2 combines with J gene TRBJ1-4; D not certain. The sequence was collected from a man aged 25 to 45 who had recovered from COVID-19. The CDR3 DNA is TGTGCCAGCAGCTTAGCCCGCTCTGTCGGGACAACTAATGAAAAACTGTTTTTT. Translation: CASSLARSVGTTNEKLFF.